This T cell receptor (beta chain) was obtained from a study of blood T cell repertoires in COVID-19 (dated by TCRdb to between 2020 and 2021). Broadly, across the study: Collaborator samples came from the United States, Italy and Spain and covered acute and convalescent phases of COVID-19. The prospective study material was composed of cDNA or gDNA derived from T cells, B-cell-depleted T cells, or PBMCs. The dataset comprised deeply sampled blood TCRbeta repertoires from subjects exposed to, actively infected with, or recovered from COVID-19. The repertoires were released in a freely available public database intended as a resource for research on the immune response to SARS-CoV-2. The samples were drawn from the first 160 participants of the ongoing ImmuneRACE study and from 1,254 subjects provided by 6 global collaborators. The sample metadata nearly always contained a de-identified subject ID, COVID-19 status, age in years and sex. Where HLA class I and class II types were available, the types were taken from metadata supplied by the sample provider, not from assay-based typing. Overall results and qualifications from the work: Clinical and demographic metadata were provided uncurated, with the amount varying by source and participant.

TCRbeta CDR3 regions were amplified from genomic DNA using the immunoSEQ Assay, a bias-controlled multiplex PCR. For the original study's pipeline: Nucleated cell counts per sample were estimated from amplification of reference gene primers within the assay. To quantify the absolute abundance of each unique TCRbeta CDR3 rearrangement, sequence reads were collapsed and filtered. For each sample, productive Simpson clonality was calculated as the square root of Simpson's diversity index over productive rearrangements. The immuneACCESS repertoire file appears here via TCRdb, limited to in-frame rearrangements. These files lack a portion of the clones; in checked studies, under half of the deficit traces to unresolved V genes, and the cause of the others is not known. V, J and clone size were drawn from that table, and D and trimming were deduced from the DNA. The sample table shows 300,000 or so clones, and approximately 90% are seen once. The ten most abundant clones make up 10% of the sample.

With regard to this clone: There is no known antigen for this receptor. Base quality data are lacking; no much larger clone is found one base away.

V lost 1 base and J lost 4 bases; the stretch between them is 13 bases long. Including the terminal cysteine and phenylalanine, the CDR3 comprises 15 residues. CDR3 DNA only is kept here, 45 bases in frame from base 1. From a lookup of the germline V gene, CDR1 and CDR2 are MDHEN and SYDVKM. Participants in the prospective study were aged roughly 18 to 100 years, lived in under 30 United States geographic areas, and enrolled through a virtual design. To assign participants to cohorts, the prospective study relied on clinical history that participants themselves reported in a screening survey and a study questionnaire. Recovered participants in ImmuneRACE Cohort 3 were defined as having two consecutive negative NP/OP PCR tests, clearance from a healthcare professional, or resolution of symptoms. In the prospective study, mobile phlebotomists collected whole blood, serum and a nasopharyngeal or oropharyngeal swab from each participant. Over an approximately 2-month period, participants in the prospective study had the option of providing additional blood draws and questionnaires. Before DNA extraction, prospective study blood samples were shipped either frozen or at room temperature.

The sequence was obtained from a woman aged 18-35 years who had recovered from COVID-19. In this chain, TRBV28 is recombined with TRBJ1-1, with a tentative D gene TRBD1 over 5 matching bases. Input material: PBMCs or T cells enriched from blood (not recorded which). DNA sequence: TGTGCCAGCAGTTTATCAATGGGGCGCGGCACTGAAGCTTTCTTT. It translates as CASSLSMGRGTEAFF.